The rows below give T cell receptor beta chains drawn from one sample of a study of blood T cell repertoires in COVID-19. Generated by immunoSEQ multiplex PCR, the TCRdb table keeps only in-frame clones and is missing some. The table has about 300,000 clones, 85% to 90% seen once; the top ten hold about 10%. Sequenced sample: PBMCs or T cells enriched from blood (not recorded which). The receptors were sampled from a woman aged 18-35 years who had recovered from COVID-19. Both conserved end residues are trimmed from each CDR3. D genes are given only for firm matches.

TRBJ2-2	TRBV5-6	NA	ASSLVAFGAKNTGELF
TRBJ1-1	TRBV18	NA	ASSLWPQDANTEAF
TRBJ1-5	TRBV19	NA	ASLPPGTPAQPQH
TRBJ1-5	TRBV12-3/TRBV12-4	NA	ASSLSSDQPQH
TRBJ2-3	TRBV7-3	NA	ASSFATSDTQY
TRBJ2-1	TRBV15	NA	ATSRVNYNEQF
TRBJ2-3	TRBV7-7	NA	ASSFLLSTDTQY
TRBJ2-3	TRBV3-1/TRBV3-2	TRBD2	ASSHKLSGGGTDTQY
TRBJ1-1	TRBV7-9	TRBD1	ASSFTGGIDTEAF
TRBJ2-5	TRBV5-6	NA	ASSFLDYQETQY
TRBJ2-1	TRBV24-1	NA	ATSDIYRDNEQF
TRBJ1-2	TRBV27	NA	ASTPFASRQRTYGYT
TRBJ2-3	TRBV7-9	TRBD1	ASSLTGGVGYTQY
TRBJ1-1	TRBV5-5	NA	ASSQDRSPQAF
TRBJ2-4	TRBV19	TRBD1	ASSPGDRDLAKNIQY
TRBJ1-3	TRBV7-9	NA	ASSLSGGGNTIY
TRBJ1-1	TRBV10-2	NA	ASSAWLGGTEAF
TRBJ2-2	TRBV6-5	NA	ASTRQDHTGELF
TRBJ1-2	TRBV6-5	TRBD1	ASSYSRTGLYGYT
TRBJ1-3	TRBV30	TRBD1	AWSFTGGPGNTIY
TRBJ1-1	TRBV9	NA	ASSVGGSYTEAF
TRBJ2-5	TRBV10-3	TRBD2	AIRTSGGTETQY
TRBJ1-1	TRBV2	NA	ASSTRPRNTEAF
TRBJ2-7	TRBV3-1/TRBV3-2	TRBD1	ASSPRTGTPPGY
TRBJ1-1	TRBV5-1	NA	ASSPLSKTEAF
TRBJ1-1	TRBV7-3	NA	ASSPNGANTEAF
TRBJ2-5	TRBV15	TRBD2	ATSSGLAVQETQY
TRBJ2-3	TRBV24-1	NA	ATSPGLHTDTQY
TRBJ2-3	TRBV12-5	TRBD2	ASASGLAGGGFGTDTQY
TRBJ2-7	TRBV3-1/TRBV3-2	NA	ASSQAQGSYEQY
TRBJ1-2	TRBV25-1	TRBD1	ASSDAPGTVNYGYT
TRBJ2-1	TRBV18	NA	ASSLQSGFPYNEQF
TRBJ2-5	TRBV25-1	TRBD1	ASSEFFNRDRDWKTQY
TRBJ2-7	TRBV5-4	NA	ASSSYSGGDEQY
TRBJ2-3	TRBV3-1/TRBV3-2	TRBD2	ASSQEGLAGITDTQY
TRBJ1-1	TRBV7-9	NA	ASSPQAGANTEAF
TRBJ1-2	TRBV12-3/TRBV12-4	NA	ASSLWGDYGYT
TRBJ2-2	TRBV19	TRBD2	ASSPLAGAAELF
TRBJ2-1	TRBV7-9	TRBD1	ASSPGQGASWNEQF
TRBJ2-3	TRBV25-1	NA	ASSQGDTQY
TRBJ1-6	TRBV7-8	NA	ASSLASWPGNKGSPLH
TRBJ2-7	TRBV3-1/TRBV3-2	NA	ASSQDWGDSSYEQY
TRBJ1-5	TRBV10-3	TRBD1	AISDLQGNQPQH
TRBJ1-4	TRBV7-2	NA	ASSLGQANEKLF
TRBJ2-2	TRBV19	TRBD2	ASSVSSGSRYTGELF
TRBJ2-3	TRBV29-1	TRBD2	SSNQGLAAGDTQY
TRBJ1-5	TRBV6-1	NA	ASSARGLAASVRGNQPQH
TRBJ2-7	TRBV27	NA	ASSLRAEAYEQY
TRBJ2-1	TRBV9	TRBD2	ASSAHSGGAGEQF